These 5 T cell receptor beta chains share one sample of origin, sequenced in a study of T cells after yellow fever vaccination (dated by TCRdb to about 2019). The treatment or condition tag for this specimen amounts to: live attenuated yellow fever vaccine strain. The library was prepared using 5' RACE. Instrument on record: Illumina HiSeq 2500. TCRdb applied fastp at Q25 and MiXCR to the public reads, then kept only in-frame beta chains. Merged by CDR3 protein, the rows form single entries marked with the most common genes and DNA. Counted in this sample were around 26,000 distinct CDR3 sequences; less than 4% of them appeared once. About 0.98% of the sample belongs to the ten largest clones. Sequencing used PBMCs, either bulk or a sorted T-cell subset (CD4+, CD8+, memory, or dextramer-sorted; not recorded which), obtained roughly 47 days after the first yellow fever vaccination. These receptor sequences come from a man aged 18 to 30 who received the YFV17D yellow fever vaccine.

This clonotype was seen repeatedly, ten times or more. The CDR3 here is CASSLGASGGLTDTQYF. In DNA form, the CDR3 reads TGTGCCAGCAGCTTAGGAGCTAGCGGGGGTTTAACAGATACGCAGTATTTT. This chain uses TRBV7-8 with TRBJ2-3; 10 nucleotides agree with TRBD2. Trimming cost V 1 base and J 3 bases; bases outside gene matches: 7. Germline assignment: CDR1 SGHVS and CDR2 FQNEAQ. The length of the CDR3 is 17 residues.

This clonotype was observed at least ten times. The chain uses TRBV6-5 and TRBJ2-7, with 9 bases aligning to TRBD1. CDR1 and CDR2 from the germline V gene are MNHEY and SVGAGI. The CDR3 has 15 residues. V shed 6 bases and J 3 bases; nucleotides not matched to a gene: 9. The CDR3 nucleotides read TGTGCCAGCAGACCATCCGGGACAGGGCTCTACGAGCAGTACTTC. Translated, it gives CASRPSGTGLYEQYF.

In this sample, this clonotype turned up many times. This rearrangement joins TRBV3-1 to TRBJ1-2, with D unresolved. Per germline, CDR1 LGHDT and CDR2 YNNKEL (reference sequence). Trimming pared 1 base from V and 4 bases from J, leaving 7 bases between. This CDR3 has 13 amino acids. The CDR3 sequence: CASSQGWAYGYTF. The CDR3 region has the DNA TGTGCCAGCAGCCAAGGGTGGGCCTATGGCTACACCTTC.

This clonotype was picked up many times. The genes are TRBV7-8 and TRBJ1-4; TRBD1 agrees at 7 bases. CDR3 size: 15 residues. Germline assignment: CDR1 SGHVS and CDR2 FQNEAQ. V trimming: 4 bases; J trimming: 10 bases; junction bases outside the gene matches: 12. The CDR3 DNA follows: TGTGCCAGCAGCTCCCTGCGACAGGGAACGGGAAAACTGTTTTTT. Translated: CASSSLRQGTGKLFF.

This clonotype was found many times. The chain is built from TRBV19 and TRBJ1-4; TRBD1 matches at 8 bases. Germline V lookup: CDR1 LNHDA, CDR2 SQIVND (reference sequence). With 3 bases clipped from V and 7 bases from J, the junction kept 4 bases outside the gene matches. The CDR3 loop spans 14 amino acids. The CDR3 loop reads CASSIQGASEKLFF. In DNA, the CDR3 is TGTGCCAGTAGTATCCAGGGGGCGAGTGAAAAACTGTTTTTT.